These T cell receptor beta chains were read from a single sample in a study of T cell repertoires in cytomegalovirus infection. Using its own MiXCR run on the reads, TCRdb lists one record per CDR3 protein. This sample has roughly 800,000 distinct CDR3 sequences, with 25% to 30% found just once. These receptors have no known antigen. The sample in question was cultured CD8+ T cells from PBMCs, obtained from culture after CMV antigen stimulation. The receptors were sampled from a human donor in good health (CMV status not recorded). Some clones in this sample may be carry-over from other donors' samples. Each CDR3 is given with its conserved first and last residue. D genes are given only for firm matches. A row's size may be missing; if present it is once, few, many or a size class.

>-|TRBJ2-2|-|TRBV7-4
TGTGCCAGCAGCTTAGCGCCAGAGAGTACGGACACCGGGGAGCTGTTTTTT
CASSLAPESTDTGELFF
>few|TRBJ2-7|-|TRBV2
TGTGCCAGCATCCCCTCCCCCGGGCCAGGGGTGCCGGACGAGCAGTACTTC
CASIPSPGPGVPDEQYF
>-|TRBJ1-2|-|TRBV4-2
TGTGCCAGCAGCCACCCGGAGACAATATCATACACCTTC
CASSHPETISYTF
>-|TRBJ2-3|TRBD2|TRBV20-1
TGCAGTGCTAGAGATTACCGGACGGGGGGGCCGGATACGCAGTATTTT
CSARDYRTGGPDTQYF
>-|TRBJ2-1|TRBD2|TRBV4-2
TGTGCCAGCAGCCAAGTGCCGGGGGGGAGACACAATGAGCAGTTCTTC
CASSQVPGGRHNEQFF
>-|TRBJ1-1|TRBD1|TRBV9
TGTGCCAGCAGCCGGGGACAGGGAGCACTTAGCACTGAAGCTTTCTTT
CASSRGQGALSTEAFF
>-|TRBJ1-3|TRBD1|TRBV6-1
TGTGCCAGCAGTGAAAAGGGGACAGGGCCTGGAAACACCATATATTTT
CASSEKGTGPGNTIYF
>few|TRBJ1-1|-|TRBV13
TGTGCCAGCAGCTTAGATACCGCTTGGAACACTGAAGCTTTCTTT
CASSLDTAWNTEAFF
>-|TRBJ1-2|-|TRBV12-5
TGTGCTAGTGGTTTGGACAGGGCGGGCTACACCTTC
CASGLDRAGYTF
>-|TRBJ1-2|TRBD1|TRBV7-4
TGTGCCAGCAGCTTAGCGGGGCAGGGGGTGAACTATGGCTACACCTTC
CASSLAGQGVNYGYTF
>few|TRBJ2-7|-|TRBV5-3
TGTGCCAGCAGGATCGACAGGTACGAGCAGTACTTC
CASRIDRYEQYF
>-|TRBJ1-1|-|TRBV7-2
TGTGCCAGCAGCTTAAGGGGTTTTGGGGGTACGAACACTGAAGCTTTCTTT
CASSLRGFGGTNTEAFF
>-|TRBJ2-7|-|TRBV6-2/TRBV6-3
TGTGCCAGCAGTTACCCCTTAAGCGAGCAGTACTTC
CASSYPLSEQYF
>-|TRBJ2-7|-|TRBV6-1
TGTGCCAGCAGTCCGGGCCCCGGCGGTTACGAGCAGTACTTC
CASSPGPGGYEQYF
>many|TRBJ2-7|-|TRBV7-9
TGTGCCAGCAGCTTAGGAGACGTGGGGAGATACGAGCAGTACTTC
CASSLGDVGRYEQYF
>few|TRBJ2-5|-|TRBV11-3
TGTGCCAGCAGCTCCCGGTTCCAAGAGACCCAGTACTTC
CASSSRFQETQYF
>few|TRBJ2-1|TRBD1|TRBV7-9
TGTGCCAGCAGCAGACGGGACAGGGGAGGGGAGCAGTTCTTC
CASSRRDRGGEQFF
>-|TRBJ2-7|-|TRBV5-6
TGTGCCAGCAGCTTGGGAATACAGGGCGTCTACGAGCAGTACTTC
CASSLGIQGVYEQYF
>-|TRBJ2-2|-|TRBV4-3
TGCGCCAGCAGCCAAGGCGGGGGCCTGAGGACCGGGGAGCTGTTTTTT
CASSQGGGLRTGELFF
>few|TRBJ2-1|TRBD2|TRBV3-1
TGTGCCAGCAGCCAAGGAATGGGACTAGCGGGGGCCGCATCCTACAATGAGCAGTTCTTC
CASSQGMGLAGAASYNEQFF
>few|TRBJ1-5|-|TRBV6-6
TGTGCCAGCAGTTACCCCGGCGGGGGGGAAGATCAGCCCCAGCATTTT
CASSYPGGGEDQPQHF
>-|TRBJ2-1|TRBD2|TRBV2
TGTGCCAGCACCCTGAGACTAGCGGGGGCCAGGGGTGAGCAGTTCTTC
CASTLRLAGARGEQFF